The rows below give T cell receptor beta chains drawn from one sample of a study of blood T cells in healthy people across ages. TCRdb reprocessed the 5' RACE reads with MiXCR, giving one entry per CDR3 protein. The repertoire holds over 950,000 distinct CDR3 sequences, with just over 50% as singletons. Source material: blood. The receptors shown here come from a woman aged 55-69 years in good health. Each CDR3 is given with its conserved first and last residue. D genes are given only for firm matches. Size is omitted from some rows. Given values are once, few, many or a class for expanded clones.

>-|TRBJ2-5|TRBD1|TRBV28
CASSLRDRNRKETQYF
TGTGCCAGCAGTTTAAGGGACAGGAATCGCAAAGAGACCCAGTACTTC
>few|TRBJ2-6|-|TRBV20-1
CSAFINAGANVLTF
TGCAGTGCTTTTATTAACGCTGGGGCCAACGTCCTGACTTTC
>few|TRBJ1-2|TRBD1|TRBV5-1
CASSLGTGVGYGYTF
TGCGCCAGCAGCTTGGGGACAGGAGTTGGCTATGGCTACACCTTC
>few|TRBJ2-4|TRBD2|TRBV28
CASSSASGSTAKNIQYF
TGTGCCAGCAGTTCCGCCAGCGGGAGTACGGCCAAAAACATTCAGTACTTC
>-|TRBJ1-2|TRBD1|TRBV28
CASRKGTGWNYGCTF
TGTGCCAGCAGGAAGGGGACAGGGTGGAACTATGGCTGCACCTTC
>-|TRBJ2-5|TRBD1|TRBV7-2
CASSLGTGPAEQYF
TGTGCCAGCAGCTTAGGGACAGGTCCGGCTGAGCAGTACTTC
>-|TRBJ2-7|TRBD1|TRBV28
CASRWGQGAYEQYF
TGTGCCAGCAGATGGGGACAGGGGGCCTACGAGCAGTACTTC
>few|TRBJ2-7|TRBD1|TRBV4-1
CASSQSGQVDHEQYF
TGCGCCAGCAGCCAAAGTGGACAGGTGGACCACGAGCAGTACTTC
>-|TRBJ2-5|TRBD2|TRBV6-1
CASLAGTSGQETQYF
TGTGCCAGTCTGGCCGGGACTAGCGGCCAAGAGACCCAGTACTTC
>-|TRBJ2-5|-|TRBV20-1
CSALGKSRETQYF
TGCAGTGCACTAGGGAAATCTCGAGAGACCCAGTACTTC
>once|TRBJ1-1|-|TRBV3-1
CASSQLGATEAFF
TGTGCCAGCAGCCAACTAGGGGCGACTGAAGCTTTCTTT
>many|TRBJ2-4|TRBD2|TRBV5-6
CASSLGRVGSGLSNIQYF
TGTGCCAGCAGCTTGGGCCGCGTAGGTAGCGGGTTGAGTAACATTCAGTACTTC
>-|TRBJ2-4|-|TRBV4-1
CASSQDERVVRDIQYF
TGCGCCAGCAGCCAAGACGAGCGGGTGGTGAGGGACATTCAGTACTTC
>once|TRBJ1-5|-|TRBV12-3/TRBV12-4
CASSPFPTGRDQPQHF
TGTGCCAGCAGCCCATTCCCAACAGGGAGAGATCAGCCCCAGCATTTT
>-|TRBJ1-5|TRBD1|TRBV19
CASSIGQGRNNQPQHF
TGTGCCAGTAGTATCGGACAGGGGCGGAACAATCAGCCCCAGCATTTT
>-|TRBJ2-3|TRBD2|TRBV6-7
CASSFRAGSFSTQYF
TGTGCCAGCAGTTTTCGAGCGGGATCTTTTAGTACGCAGTATTTT
>-|TRBJ1-5|-|TRBV18
CASSPGATNNQPQHF
TGTGCCAGCTCACCAGGGGCAACTAACAATCAGCCCCAGCATTTT
>few|TRBJ2-5|-|TRBV12-3/TRBV12-4
CASSQWETQYF
TGTGCCAGCAGTCAGTGGGAGACCCAGTACTTC
>-|TRBJ2-7|-|TRBV6-1
CASTATYEQYF
TGTGCCAGCACTGCAACCTACGAGCAGTACTTC
>-|TRBJ2-5|-|TRBV5-1
CASSLGQMQETQYF
TGCGCCAGCAGCTTGGGACAGATGCAAGAGACCCAGTACTTC
>many|TRBJ2-1|-|TRBV6-6
CASMSIDEQFF
TGTGCCAGCATGTCAATCGATGAGCAGTTCTTC
>few|TRBJ1-5|-|TRBV9
CASSGGQEPQHF
TGTGCCAGCAGCGGCGGGCAGGAGCCCCAGCATTTT
>few|TRBJ2-5|TRBD2|TRBV4-2
CASSPQIGTSVSTQYF
TGTGCCAGCAGCCCCCAGATCGGGACTAGCGTTTCGACCCAGTACTTC
>once|TRBJ2-2|-|TRBV25-1
CASSEYRGAGELFF
TGTGCCAGCAGTGAATATAGAGGGGCCGGGGAGCTGTTTTTT
>few|TRBJ2-5|TRBD1|TRBV20-1
CSAENRGVGKETQYF
TGCAGTGCTGAAAACAGGGGAGTCGGAAAAGAGACCCAGTACTTC
>-|TRBJ2-7|TRBD1|TRBV10-3
CAISVAGQGYEQYF
TGTGCCATCAGTGTGGCCGGACAGGGCTACGAGCAGTACTTC
>-|TRBJ1-5|-|TRBV3-1
CASSQDLGEEQPQHF
TGTGCCAGCAGCCAAGATCTCGGGGAGGAGCAGCCCCAGCATTTT
>-|TRBJ2-5|-|TRBV9
CASSVSRNSLSETQYF
TGTGCCAGCAGCGTGTCAAGAAACTCGCTATCTGAGACCCAGTACTTC
>-|TRBJ2-4|-|TRBV24-1
CATSEGGVSKNIQYF
TGTGCCACCAGTGAAGGGGGGGTTAGCAAAAACATTCAGTACTTC
>few|TRBJ2-3|TRBD2|TRBV7-2
CASSHGLAGVATQYF
TGTGCCAGCAGCCACGGACTAGCGGGAGTGGCTACGCAGTATTTT
>-|TRBJ2-5|TRBD1|TRBV4-2
CASSHLQTGQSQETQYF
TGTGCCAGCAGCCACTTACAGACAGGGCAGTCCCAAGAGACCCAGTACTTC
>many|TRBJ2-3|-|TRBV5-1
CASSLAGSTDTQYF
TGCGCCAGCAGCTTGGCGGGATCCACAGATACGCAGTATTTT
>-|TRBJ2-7|TRBD2|TRBV20-1
CSAELAGARYEQYF
TGCAGTGCTGAGCTAGCGGGAGCAAGGTACGAGCAGTACTTC
>-|TRBJ1-1|-|TRBV28
CASSRYENTEAFF
TGTGCCAGCAGCCGATATGAGAACACTGAAGCTTTCTTT
>-|TRBJ1-1|-|TRBV20-1
CSARSPINTEAFF
TGCAGTGCTAGAAGCCCGATTAACACTGAAGCTTTCTTT
>-|TRBJ1-5|-|TRBV28
CASSRGAGGNQPQHF
TGTGCCAGCAGTCGGGGGGCTGGAGGAAATCAGCCCCAGCATTTT
>few|TRBJ2-7|TRBD1|TRBV10-3
CATSWDRGDEQYF
TGTGCCACCTCCTGGGACAGGGGCGACGAGCAGTACTTC
>-|TRBJ2-1|-|TRBV5-1
CASSLVAEQFF
TGCGCCAGCAGCTTGGTGGCGGAGCAGTTCTTC
>few|TRBJ1-1|-|TRBV13
CASSPLGENTEAFF
TGTGCCAGCAGCCCTCTGGGGGAGAACACTGAAGCTTTCTTT
>-|TRBJ1-6|-|TRBV2
CASSVRGDSPLHF
TGTGCCAGCAGTGTCAGGGGAGATTCACCCCTCCACTTT
>-|TRBJ2-3|TRBD1|TRBV7-2
CASSSGQGGWTQYF
TGTGCCAGCAGCTCGGGACAGGGCGGGTGGACGCAGTATTTT
>many|TRBJ2-7|-|TRBV10-3
CAISEDGSYEQYF
TGTGCCATCAGCGAGGACGGCTCCTACGAGCAGTACTTC